The table lists the clone carrying this T cell receptor beta chain with a few counts. Its specificity is not known. CDR3 length: 14 amino acids. Germline loops: CDR1 SEHNR, CDR2 FQNEAQ (reference sequence). V lost 5 bases, J lost 5 bases, and 15 bases lay in between. This specimen belongs to a study of identical twins. Carrying unique molecular identifiers, the cDNA also gained a universal primer site through template switching. Each CDR3 protein gets one entry after TCRdb re-called the 5' RACE reads with MiXCR. The table has around 570,000 distinct CDR3 sequences, approximately 9.6% seen once. The study, taken as a whole, reports: Those out-of-frame alpha sequences shared by twins showed an excess of low generation probability.

This same sample was also part of a study on yellow fever vaccine responses in identical twins.

What was sequenced was PBMCs. The clonotype originates from a woman between 18 and 29 years old in good health. The chain employs TRBV7-9 and TRBJ1-2; maybe TRBD1 (6 bases). The CDR3 protein is CASSPIQGPYGYTF. CDR3 nucleotides: TGTGCCAGCAGCCCCATCCAGGGGCCGTATGGCTACACCTTC.